These 6 T cell receptor beta chains were all obtained from the same sample, sequenced in a study of shared clonotypes between healthy human individuals. Produced via immunoSEQ multiplex PCR; TCRdb's table is partial and in-frame only. The profile shows 950,000 to 1,200,000 clones, roughly 80% of them singletons. Sequenced material: memory CD4+ T cells from PBMCs. Subset denoted: CD45RA-negative fraction. The source of these receptors is a young man in good health. Some clones in this sample may be carry-over from other donors' samples.

The chain has TRBV28 and TRBJ2-1, with D hard to call. Trimming shortened V by 7 bases and J by 2 bases, and 9 bases separated the two germline ends. Germline CDR1 is MDHEN and CDR2 is SYDVKM. The CDR3 has 13 residues. The CDR3 region has the DNA TGTGCCAGCACGACCGGCGCCTACAATGAGCAGTTCTTC. This translates into CASTTGAYNEQFF.

The chain carries TRBV10-3 and TRBJ2-7, with D uncertain. CDR3 size: 14 residues. V was pared by 6 bases and J by 3 bases, with 15 bases between. The germline gives CDR1 ENHRY, CDR2 SYGVKD. CDR3 in amino acids: CAISTQWGGYEQYF. CDR3 in DNA: TGTGCCATCAGCACACAGTGGGGTGGCTACGAGCAGTACTTC.

This chain connects TRBV5-4 to TRBJ2-7, with TRBD2 identical over 10 bases. Germline lookup yields CDR1 SGHNT and CDR2 YYREEE (reference sequence). The CDR3 sequence is 16 residues long. Trimming cost V 4 bases and J 2 bases; bases outside gene matches: 9. The CDR3 nucleotides are TGTGCCAGCAGCGGGGGCAGCGGGAGGGCCGCCTACGAGCAGTACTTC. Amino acids: CASSGGSGRAAYEQYF.

This clone was recorded a few times. The chain carries TRBV28 and TRBJ2-7; 11 bases are a match to TRBD2. V was clipped by 7 bases and J by 2 bases; unmatched bases: 7. Germline V gene data show CDR1 as MDHEN and CDR2 as SYDVKM. The CDR3 extends over 15 amino acids. In nucleotides, the CDR3 is TGTGCCAGCACGCCTCTAGCGGGAGGAACCTACGAGCAGTACTTC. Protein sequence: CASTPLAGGTYEQYF.

The chain joins TRBV7-8 to TRBJ2-1; 9 positions agree with TRBD2. This CDR3 has 17 amino acids. Germline lookup yields CDR1 SGHVS and CDR2 FQNEAQ. The V gene end was trimmed by 5 bases and the J gene end by 6 bases; junction bases not matched to a gene: 14. CDR3 protein: CASSPTFSGSRGNEQFF. The CDR3 nucleotides read TGTGCCAGCAGCCCCACCTTTAGCGGGAGCCGGGGCAATGAGCAGTTCTTC. The full variable domain, in which reference TRBV7-8 and TRBJ2-1 provide the parts outside the CDR3, is GAGVSQSPRYKVAKRGQDVALRCDPISGHVSLFWYQQALGQGPEFLTYFQNEAQLDKSGLPSDRFFAERPEGSVSTLKIQRTQQEDSAVYLCASSPTFSGSRGNEQFFGPGTRLTVL.

CDR3 nucleotide sequence: TGTGCCAGCAGCTTGCAAGGTAGCACAGATACGCAGTATTTT. Residues: CASSLQGSTDTQYF. V gene TRBV5-8 combines with J gene TRBJ2-3, with unresolved D. Deletions cut 1 base from V and 0 bases from J, with 6 bases between. The germline V gene has CDR1 SGHTS and CDR2 YDEGEE. This CDR3 is 14 amino acids long.